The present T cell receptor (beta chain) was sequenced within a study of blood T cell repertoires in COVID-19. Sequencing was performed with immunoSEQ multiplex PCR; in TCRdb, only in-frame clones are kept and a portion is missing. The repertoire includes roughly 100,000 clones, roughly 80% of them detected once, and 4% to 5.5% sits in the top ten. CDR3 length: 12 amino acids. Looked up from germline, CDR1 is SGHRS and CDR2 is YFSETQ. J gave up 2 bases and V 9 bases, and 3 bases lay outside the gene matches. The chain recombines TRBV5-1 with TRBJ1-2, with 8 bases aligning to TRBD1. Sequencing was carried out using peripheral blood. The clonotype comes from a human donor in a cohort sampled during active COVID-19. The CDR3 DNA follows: TGCGCCACTTCAGGGGGCAACTATGGCTACACCTTC. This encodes CATSGGNYGYTF.